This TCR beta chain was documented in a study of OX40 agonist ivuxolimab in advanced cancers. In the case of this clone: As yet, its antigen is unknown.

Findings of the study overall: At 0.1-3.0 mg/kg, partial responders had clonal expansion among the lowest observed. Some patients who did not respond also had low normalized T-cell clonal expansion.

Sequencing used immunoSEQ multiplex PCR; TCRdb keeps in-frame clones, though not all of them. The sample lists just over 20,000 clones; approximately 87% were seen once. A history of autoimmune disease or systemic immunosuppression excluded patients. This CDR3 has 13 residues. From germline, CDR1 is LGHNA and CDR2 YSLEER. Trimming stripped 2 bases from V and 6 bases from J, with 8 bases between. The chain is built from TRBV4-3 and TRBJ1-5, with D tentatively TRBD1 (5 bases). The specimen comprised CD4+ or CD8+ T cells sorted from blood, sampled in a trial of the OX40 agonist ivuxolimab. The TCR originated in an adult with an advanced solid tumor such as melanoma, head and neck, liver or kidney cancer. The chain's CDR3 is CASSQLGGQPQHF. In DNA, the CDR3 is TGCGCCAGCAGCCAATTGGGGGGTCAGCCCCAGCATTTT.